The 3 T cell receptor beta chains below all came from one sample that was sequenced in a study of blood T cell repertoires in COVID-19. The method was immunoSEQ multiplex PCR; TCRdb's version includes in-frame clones alone and lacks a portion of them. Among more than 200,000 clones, roughly 80% were seen once, and the ten largest hold approximately 4.9%. The sample consisted of peripheral blood. Every receptor here comes from a woman older than 75 with active or convalescent COVID-19.

V is TRBV2 and J is TRBJ2-3, with TRBD2 matching 10 bases. CDR3 size: 15 residues. Germline trimming cut 7 bases from V and 4 bases from J; bases unmatched to any gene: 8. Germline CDR1 is SNHLY and CDR2 is FYNNEI. DNA of the CDR3: TGTGCCAGCAAAAAAGCGGGGGGGCGGCCAGATACGCAGTATTTT. As protein: CASKKAGGRPDTQYF.

As concerns this clone: Mismatch with germline at one junction end may stem from a read error. J is TRBJ1-2 and V is TRBV29-1, with TRBD1 matching over 7 bases. The CDR3 is made up of 10 amino acids. Germline CDR1 SQVTM, CDR2 ANQGSEA. This CDR3 reads CSASGTATIF. The DNA of the CDR3 is TGCAGCGCCTCCGGGACAGCAACCATCTTC. The full variable domain, in which reference TRBV29-1 and TRBJ1-2 provide the parts outside the CDR3, is SAVISQKPSRDICQRGTSLTIQCQVDSQVTMMFWYRQQPGQSLTLIATANQGSEATYESGFVIDKFPISRPNLTFSTLTVSNMSPEDSSIYLCSASGTATIFGSGTRLTVV.

The chain has TRBV11-2 and TRBJ2-3; TRBD2 might be the D (6 bases). Germline V CDR1 and CDR2: SGHAT, FQNNGV. The CDR3 has 16 residues. V lost 5 bases, J lost 2 bases, and 17 bases lay in between. CDR3 bases: TGTGCCAGCAGCCCCCGGGACTCCAGGTCCACAGATACGCAGTATTTT. Amino acid sequence: CASSPRDSRSTDTQYF.